This T cell receptor beta chain was found in a study of OX40 agonist ivuxolimab in advanced cancers. Unmatched junction bases numbered 8, after V lost 11 bases and J lost 10 bases. Germline V CDR1 and CDR2: MNHEY, SVGAGI. The CDR3 loop spans 11 amino acids. Individuals having autoimmune disease history or systemic immunosuppression were not enrolled. Peripheral blood came from all dose cohorts at three timepoints. TCRdb keeps only in-frame clones here, not all; method: immunoSEQ multiplex PCR. The sample carries 68,000 or so clones, 85% to 95% recorded once. This sequence was found in an adult with an advanced solid tumor such as melanoma, head and neck, liver or kidney cancer. This chain links TRBV6-5 with TRBJ2-1; 7 nucleotides match TRBD2. Sequences were derived from CD4+ or CD8+ T cells sorted from blood, sampled in a trial of the OX40 agonist ivuxolimab. The CDR3: CAVNQGGEQFF. Here the CDR3 DNA reads TGTGCCGTAAACCAGGGAGGGGAGCAGTTCTTC.